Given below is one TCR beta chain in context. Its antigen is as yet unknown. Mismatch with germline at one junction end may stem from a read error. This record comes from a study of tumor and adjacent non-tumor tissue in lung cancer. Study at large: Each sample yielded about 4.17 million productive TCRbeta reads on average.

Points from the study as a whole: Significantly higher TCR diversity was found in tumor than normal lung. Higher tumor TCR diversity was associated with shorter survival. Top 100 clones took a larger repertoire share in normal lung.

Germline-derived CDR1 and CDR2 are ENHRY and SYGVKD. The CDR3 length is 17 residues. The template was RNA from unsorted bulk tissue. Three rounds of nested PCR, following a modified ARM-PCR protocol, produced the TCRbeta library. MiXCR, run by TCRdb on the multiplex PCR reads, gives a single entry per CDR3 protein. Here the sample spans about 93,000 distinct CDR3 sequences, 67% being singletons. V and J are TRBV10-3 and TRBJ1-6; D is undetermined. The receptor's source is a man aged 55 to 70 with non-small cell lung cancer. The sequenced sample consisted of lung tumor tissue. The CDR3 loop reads CAISESVPRNYNSPLHF. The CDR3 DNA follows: TGTGCCATCAGCGAGTCGGTACCGAGGAACTATAATTCACCCCTCCACTTT.